The clone carrying this T cell receptor (beta chain) was detected only once. This CDR3 is built from 15 residues. From germline, CDR1 is MDHEN and CDR2 SYDVKM. V lost 6 bases to trimming and J lost 1 base; unmatched junction nucleotides: 4. In the original analysis: It was from reference gene primer amplification that nucleated cell counts were estimated. Generated by immunoSEQ multiplex PCR, the TCRdb table keeps only in-frame clones and is missing some. From that table come the V and J calls and clone size; the DNA was used to work out D and trimming. The sample contains a few hundred thousand clones, 75% to 90% of which appear only once. This record belongs to a study of blood T cell repertoires in COVID-19. Study-level background: T cells, B-cell-depleted T cells, or PBMCs supplied cDNA or gDNA.

Sequencing was carried out using PBMCs or T cells enriched from blood (not recorded which). This TCR was recovered from a man aged 25 to 45 who had recovered from COVID-19. The chain employs TRBV28 and TRBJ2-5; TRBD2 agrees at 11 bases. CDR3 sequence reads: CASSYGTSGQETQYF. For the CDR3, the DNA is TGTGCCAGCAGCTATGGGACTAGCGGCCAAGAGACCCAGTACTTC. The full variable domain, its missing parts supplied by reference TRBV28 and TRBJ2-5, is DVKVTQSSRYLVKRTGEKVFLECVQDMDHENMFWYRQDPGLGLRLIYFSYDVKMKEKGDIPEGYSVSREKKERFSLILESASTNQTSMYLCASSYGTSGQETQYFGPGTRLLVL.